Listed here are 27 T cell receptor beta chains from one sample, sequenced in a study of blood T cell repertoires in COVID-19. Clones were read by immunoSEQ multiplex PCR, and TCRdb kept only the in-frame ones, dropping some. The sample records about 83,000 clones, 90% being singletons. The sample comprised peripheral blood. These receptor sequences come from a woman older than 75 with active or convalescent COVID-19.

This rearrangement joins TRBV4-2 to TRBJ2-7, with TRBD1 matching over 8 bases. Germline assignment: CDR1 LGHNA and CDR2 YNFKEQ. The CDR3 has 15 residues. With V trimmed by 1 base and J by 2 bases, 4 bases remained unmatched. CDR3 amino acids: CASSQGTGPTYEQYF. DNA for the CDR3: TGTGCCAGCAGCCAAGGGACAGGGCCTACCTACGAGCAGTACTTC.

The CDR3 DNA sequence: TGTGCCAGCAGTCTCCAGGGTAGGGGCCCCTACGAGCAGTACTTC. This sequence encodes CASSLQGRGPYEQYF. V usage is TRBV6-6 and J usage is TRBJ2-7; perhaps TRBD1 as D (5 bases). This CDR3 is 15 amino acids long. Trimming took 5 bases from V and 2 from J, leaving 16 bases between them. Germline loops: CDR1 MNHNY, CDR2 SVGAGI (reference sequence).

The V call is TRBV28, the J call TRBJ2-7; TRBD1 might be the D (6 bases). Between the trimmed V and J ends, which lost 2 bases and 5 bases, there was a span of 13 bases. The CDR3 totals 14 residues. Per the germline V gene, CDR1 is MDHEN and CDR2 is SYDVKM. The CDR3 DNA sequence: TGTGCCAGCAGTTTAGGGACAAGGTCGGACGAGCAGTACTTC. Protein sequence: CASSLGTRSDEQYF.

V gene TRBV3-1 (or the pseudogene TRBV3-2) combines with J gene TRBJ2-1, with 10 bases matching TRBD2. The germline V gene encodes CDR1 LGHDT and CDR2 YNNKEL (reference sequence). The CDR3 is 15 residues long. Germline trimming cut 7 bases from V and 9 bases from J; bases unmatched to any gene: 12. CDR3 nucleotides: TGTGCCAGCACCACGGGACTAGCGCCCCGAGGTGAGCAGTTCTTC. Translation: CASTTGLAPRGEQFF.

This sequence joins TRBV7-9 and TRBJ1-6; TRBD1 matches 8 bases. V shed 6 bases, J shed 0 bases, and the junction held 7 bases outside the gene matches. Germline assignment: CDR1 SEHNR and CDR2 FQNEAQ (reference sequence). The CDR3 is 17 residues long. The CDR3 DNA reads TGTGCCAGCAGAGCGGACAGGGAGAGCTCCTATAATTCACCCCTCCACTTT. Its translation is CASRADRESSYNSPLHF.

V usage is TRBV5-1 and J usage is TRBJ1-5; the D gene is possibly TRBD1 (5 bases). The germline V gene encodes CDR1 SGHRS and CDR2 YFSETQ. The CDR3 loop spans 15 amino acids. V dropped 4 bases and J dropped 0 bases, with 11 bases sitting between them. The CDR3 reads CASSPDSYSNQPQHF. The CDR3 region has the DNA TGCGCCAGCAGCCCCGACAGCTATAGCAATCAGCCCCAGCATTTT.

The gene calls are TRBV6-5 and TRBJ1-4; TRBD1 aligns across 7 bases. Trimming cost V 6 bases and J 3 bases; bases outside gene matches: 7. Germline CDR1 and CDR2: MNHEY and SVGAGI. This CDR3 region has 15 residues. The CDR3, as DNA: TGTGCCAGCAGAGACTGGGGACAGCCTAATGAAAAACTGTTTTTT. Translating it yields CASRDWGQPNEKLFF.

The genes are TRBV5-1 and TRBJ1-1; 8 nucleotides line up with TRBD1. Trimming at V came to 0 bases and at J to 5 bases, leaving 6 bases not matched to a gene. In germline, CDR1 is SGHRS, CDR2 YFSETQ. The CDR3 loop spans 15 amino acids. The CDR3 loop reads CASSLGQGAITEAFF. The CDR3 DNA sequence: TGCGCCAGCAGCTTGGGTCAGGGGGCTATTACTGAAGCTTTCTTT.

The rearrangement joins TRBV19 to TRBJ1-5; 7 bases align to TRBD1. Unmatched junction bases numbered 7, after V lost 1 base and J lost 4 bases. The CDR3 loop spans 16 amino acids. Germline lookup yields CDR1 LNHDA and CDR2 SQIVND (reference sequence). In DNA, the CDR3 is TGTGCCAGTAGTATAGGCAACGGACAGGCTAATCAGCCCCAGCATTTT. Translating gives CASSIGNGQANQPQHF.

This chain connects TRBV6-1 to TRBJ1-4, with 11 bases matching TRBD1. Germline V gene data show CDR1 as MNHNS and CDR2 as SASEGT. The CDR3 extends over 15 amino acids. V shed 3 bases, J shed 7 bases, and the junction held 4 bases outside the gene matches. As DNA, the CDR3 is TGTGCCAGCAGTGATTACGGGACAGGGGGTGAAAAACTGTTTTTT. As protein: CASSDYGTGGEKLFF.

The chain uses TRBV7-9 and TRBJ1-5; a possible D gene is TRBD1 (6 bases). The CDR3 has 16 amino acids. The V end was cut by 1 base, the J end by 2 bases, with 12 bases between. Germline V CDR1 and CDR2: SEHNR, FQNEAQ (reference sequence). Written as DNA, the CDR3 is TGTGCCAGCAGCTTAGAAGTGACAGGTGGCAATCAGCCCCAGCATTTT. Translation gives CASSLEVTGGNQPQHF.

The genes are TRBV12-3 or TRBV12-4 and TRBJ1-2; 8 positions agree with TRBD1. V lost 5 bases to trimming and J lost 7 bases; unmatched junction nucleotides: 6. The CDR3 sequence is 13 residues long. Here the CDR3 reads CASSHDRGGGYTF. The DNA for the CDR3 is TGTGCCAGCAGTCACGACAGGGGAGGTGGCTACACCTTC.

The chain couples TRBV28 to TRBJ1-1; D gene ambiguous. This CDR3 contains 11 residues. Per the germline V gene, CDR1 is MDHEN and CDR2 is SYDVKM. Trimming took 3 bases from V and 6 from J, leaving 5 bases between them. The CDR3 loop is CASSLAAEAFF. CDR3 sequence (DNA): TGTGCCAGCAGTTTGGCAGCTGAAGCTTTCTTT.

The CDR3 DNA follows: TGTGCCAGCAGCCCTCTTGGGGGGGATCGTGAAAAACTGTTTTTT. Its translation: CASSPLGGDREKLFF. The V gene is TRBV28, the J gene TRBJ1-4, with D possibly TRBD1 on 5 matching bases. Germline V gene lookup returns CDR1 MDHEN and CDR2 SYDVKM. Trimming removed 6 bases at V and 7 bases at J, with 18 bases between. The CDR3 length is 15 residues.

V gene TRBV9 combines with J gene TRBJ2-7; 7 bases align to TRBD1. V dropped 2 bases and J dropped 2; count of bases not matched to a gene: 7. The CDR3 is made up of 15 amino acids. Germline V gives CDR1 SGDLS, CDR2 YYNGEE. The CDR3 DNA reads TGTGCCAGCAGCGTCGGAGGACAGGATACCTACGAGCAGTACTTC. Amino acids: CASSVGGQDTYEQYF.

The rearrangement links TRBV7-2 to TRBJ2-1; no reliable D call. The CDR3 contains 11 residues. Looked up from germline, CDR1 is SGHTA and CDR2 is FQGNSA. Trimming removed 8 bases at V and 9 bases at J, with 11 bases between. CDR3 sequence reads: CASLSGTEQFF. The CDR3 bases are TGTGCCAGCCTTTCAGGAACTGAGCAGTTCTTC.

This chain uses TRBV5-1 with TRBJ2-7; 8 nucleotides align to TRBD1. V shed 4 bases and J 4 bases; nucleotides not matched to a gene: 4. CDR3 length equals 13 residues. Germline V lookup: CDR1 SGHRS, CDR2 YFSETQ. The CDR3 is CASSRRQGYEQYF. The CDR3 DNA sequence: TGCGCCAGCAGCAGACGACAGGGGTACGAGCAGTACTTC.

CDR3: CASSPRAGVSVAHEQYF. Here the CDR3 DNA reads TGTGCCAGCTCACCACGGGCAGGGGTGTCTGTGGCTCACGAGCAGTACTTC. The chain couples TRBV18 to TRBJ2-7; a possible D gene is TRBD1 (6 bases). Germline loops: CDR1 KGHSH, CDR2 LQKENI. Trimming left V 1 base short and J 5 bases short, with 21 bases between. This CDR3 region has 17 residues.

The V gene is TRBV3-1 (or the pseudogene TRBV3-2), the J gene TRBJ1-1; D might be TRBD1 (6 bases). V was cut by 0 bases and J by 4 bases, with 18 bases left in between. This CDR3 is 17 amino acids long. Germline V lookup: CDR1 LGHDT, CDR2 YNNKEL (reference sequence). CDR3 in DNA: TGTGCCAGCAGCCAAGAAGGGACGGACAGCGCGGGCACTGAAGCTTTCTTT. Its translation: CASSQEGTDSAGTEAFF.

The chain uses TRBV7-2 and TRBJ2-3, with TRBD2 identical over 13 bases. Germline V gene sequence: CDR1 SGHTA, CDR2 FQGNSA. Trimming removed 5 bases from V and 3 bases from J; junction bases left unmatched: 5. This CDR3 has 16 amino acids. The CDR3 sequence: CASSALTSGGTDTQYF. The CDR3 nucleotides are TGTGCCAGCAGCGCCCTGACTAGCGGGGGGACAGATACGCAGTATTTT.

This rearrangement joins TRBV7-2 to TRBJ2-3; 9 positions agree with TRBD1. Germline V lookup: CDR1 SGHTA, CDR2 FQGNSA. The V gene end was trimmed by 4 bases and the J gene end by 6 bases; junction bases not matched to a gene: 8. The CDR3 sequence is 15 residues long. The CDR3 nucleotides read TGTGCCAGCAGCTACCGACAGGGGGTTGGGGATACGCAGTATTTT. Protein: CASSYRQGVGDTQYF.

The rearrangement uses TRBV11-3 and TRBJ1-3; a weak D match, TRBD1 (5 bases). This CDR3 is 13 amino acids long. The ends were cut back, 8 bases at V and 2 bases at J, with 10 bases in the middle. Per germline, CDR1 SGHNT and CDR2 YENEEA. As DNA, the CDR3 is TGTGCCAGCGCAAAAGGGGCTGGAAACACCATATATTTT. The encoded protein is CASAKGAGNTIYF.

J is TRBJ1-1 and V is TRBV10-3, with 8 bases fitting TRBD1. In germline, CDR1 is ENHRY, CDR2 SYGVKD. The CDR3 contains 13 residues. Trimming at V came to 6 bases and at J to 6 bases, leaving 6 bases not matched to a gene. The CDR3 sequence is CAISGQGFAEAFF. The CDR3 coding sequence is TGTGCCATCAGCGGACAGGGATTCGCTGAAGCTTTCTTT.

The gene calls are TRBV6-2 or TRBV6-3 and TRBJ2-5, with 12 bases fitting TRBD2. V lost 0 bases and J lost 5; bases outside the gene matches: 7. Germline CDR1 reads MNHEY; CDR2 reads SVGEGT. The CDR3 totals 17 residues. CDR3 amino acids: CASSYSGLAGIGETQYF. In DNA, the CDR3 is TGTGCCAGCAGTTACTCAGGACTAGCGGGGATTGGGGAGACCCAGTACTTC.

The chain employs TRBV6-5 and TRBJ1-2, with D perhaps TRBD1 (6 bases). Deletions cut 0 bases from V and 4 bases from J, with 9 bases between. CDR1 and CDR2 (germline): MNHEY, SVGAGI. The length of the CDR3 is 14 residues. CDR3 DNA: TGTGCCAGCAGTTACTCGGACAGCCGCTATGGCTACACCTTC. Protein: CASSYSDSRYGYTF.

The chain has TRBV14 and TRBJ2-7; the D gene is possibly TRBD2 (5 bases). This CDR3 is 16 amino acids long. V lost 3 bases and J 4 bases, leaving 19 bases between the germline ends. Germline V gene data show CDR1 as SGHDN and CDR2 as FVKESK. The CDR3 DNA sequence: TGTGCCAGCAGCCAGTTCATAACGAGGGAGTTATACGAGCAGTACTTC. Protein: CASSQFITRELYEQYF.

The CDR3 spells CATHGGQETQYF. In DNA, the CDR3 is TGCGCCACCCATGGCGGTCAAGAGACCCAGTACTTC. The chain recombines TRBV10-1 with TRBJ2-5; D is uncertain. The CDR3 sequence is 12 residues long. The germline V gene has CDR1 WNHNN and CDR2 SYGVQD (reference sequence). V lost 10 bases and J lost 2, with 11 bases in between.